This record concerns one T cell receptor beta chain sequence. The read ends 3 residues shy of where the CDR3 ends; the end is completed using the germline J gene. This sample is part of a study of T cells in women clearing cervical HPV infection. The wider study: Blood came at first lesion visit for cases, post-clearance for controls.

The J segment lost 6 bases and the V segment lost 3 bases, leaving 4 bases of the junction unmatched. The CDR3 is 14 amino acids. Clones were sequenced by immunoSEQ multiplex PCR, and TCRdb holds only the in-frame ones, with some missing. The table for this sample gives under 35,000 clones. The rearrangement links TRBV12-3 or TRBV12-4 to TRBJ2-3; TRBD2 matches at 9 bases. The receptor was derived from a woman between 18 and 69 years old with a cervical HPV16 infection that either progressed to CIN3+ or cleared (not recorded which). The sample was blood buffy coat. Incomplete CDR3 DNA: TGTGCCAGCAGTTTCACCCTAGCGGGGGATACG. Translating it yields CASSFTLAGDT. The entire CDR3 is CASSFTLAGDTQYF.